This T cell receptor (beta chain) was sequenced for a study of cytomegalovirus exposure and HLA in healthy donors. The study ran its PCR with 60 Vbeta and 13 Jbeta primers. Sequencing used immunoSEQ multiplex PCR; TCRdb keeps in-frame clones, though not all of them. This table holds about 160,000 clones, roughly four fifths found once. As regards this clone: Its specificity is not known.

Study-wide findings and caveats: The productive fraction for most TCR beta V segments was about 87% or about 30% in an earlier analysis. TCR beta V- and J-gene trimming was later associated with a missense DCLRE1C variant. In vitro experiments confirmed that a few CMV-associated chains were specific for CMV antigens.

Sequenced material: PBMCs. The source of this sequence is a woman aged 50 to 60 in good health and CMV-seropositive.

The CDR3 is CASSSGLRREQYF. CDR3 DNA: TGTGCCAGCAGCTCCGGACTGAGGCGCGAGCAGTACTTC. V is TRBV7-3 and J is TRBJ2-7; the D gene is possibly TRBD2 (5 bases). V dropped 4 bases and J dropped 6 bases, with 13 bases sitting between them. Germline V gives CDR1 SGHTA, CDR2 FQGTGA. This CDR3 is 13 amino acids long.